The source of this T cell receptor beta chain is a study of cytomegalovirus exposure and HLA in healthy donors. General study results and limits: In a later analysis, HLA-associated beta chains showed higher expansion and lower generation probabilities than comparable chains.

In regard to this clone: Its antigen is still unknown.

Germline CDR1 MGHRA, CDR2 YSYEKL. This CDR3 spans 15 amino acids. Trimming took 1 base from V and 4 from J, leaving 13 bases between them. The PCR was carried out with 60 Vbeta primers and 13 Jbeta primers. Measured with immunoSEQ multiplex PCR; TCRdb has only the in-frame clones, and not every one. The data contain about 270,000 clones, under 80% of them seen just once; the ten biggest clones take up 2% to 2.5%. The sample comprised PBMCs. This chain uses TRBV4-1 with TRBJ1-1; D gene ambiguous. This TCR derives from a female donor in good health and CMV-seronegative. The DNA of the CDR3 is TGCGCCAGCAGCCAAGGCTATCCGGGGAGCACTGAAGCTTTCTTT. Translating gives CASSQGYPGSTEAFF.